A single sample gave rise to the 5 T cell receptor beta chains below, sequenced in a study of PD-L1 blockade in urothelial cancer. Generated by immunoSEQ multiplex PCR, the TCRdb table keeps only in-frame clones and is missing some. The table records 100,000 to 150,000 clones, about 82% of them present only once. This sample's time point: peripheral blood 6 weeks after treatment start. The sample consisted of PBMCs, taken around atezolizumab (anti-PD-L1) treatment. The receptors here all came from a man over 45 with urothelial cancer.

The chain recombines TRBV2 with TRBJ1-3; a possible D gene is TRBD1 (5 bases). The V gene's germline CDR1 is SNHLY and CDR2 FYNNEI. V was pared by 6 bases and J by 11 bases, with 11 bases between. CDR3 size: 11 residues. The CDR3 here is CASRRTLSIYF. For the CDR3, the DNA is TGTGCCAGCAGGAGGACATTATCCATATATTTT.

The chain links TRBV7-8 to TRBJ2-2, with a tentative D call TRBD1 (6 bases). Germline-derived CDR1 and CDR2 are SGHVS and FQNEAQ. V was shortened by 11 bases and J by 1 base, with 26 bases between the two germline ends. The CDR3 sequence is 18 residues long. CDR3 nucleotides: TGTGCCGGCACCCCCCGGCCCTCGGGACAAGGGAACACCGGGGAGCTGTTTTTT. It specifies CAGTPRPSGQGNTGELFF. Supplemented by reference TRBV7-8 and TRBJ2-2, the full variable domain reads GAGVSQSPRYKVAKRGQDVALRCDPISGHVSLFWYQQALGQGPEFLTYFQNEAQLDKSGLPSDRFFAERPEGSVSTLKIQRTQQEDSAVYLCAGTPRPSGQGNTGELFFGEGSRLTVL.

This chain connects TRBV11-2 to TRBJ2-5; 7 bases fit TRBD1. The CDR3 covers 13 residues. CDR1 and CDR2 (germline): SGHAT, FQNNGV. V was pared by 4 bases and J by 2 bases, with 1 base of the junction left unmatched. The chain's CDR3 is CASSSGQQETQYF. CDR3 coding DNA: TGTGCCAGCAGCTCGGGACAGCAAGAGACCCAGTACTTC.

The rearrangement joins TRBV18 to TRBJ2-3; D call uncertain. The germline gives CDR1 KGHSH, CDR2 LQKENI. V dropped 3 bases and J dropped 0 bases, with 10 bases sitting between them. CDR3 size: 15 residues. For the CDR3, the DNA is TGTGCCAGCTCACCTACGGCCGGGAGCACAGATACGCAGTATTTT. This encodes CASSPTAGSTDTQYF. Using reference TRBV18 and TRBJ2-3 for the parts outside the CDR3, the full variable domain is NAGVMQNPRHLVRRRGQEARLRCSPMKGHSHVYWYRQLPEEGLKFMVYLQKENIIDESGMPKERFSAEFPKEGPSILRIQQVVRGDSAAYFCASSPTAGSTDTQYFGPGTRLTVL.

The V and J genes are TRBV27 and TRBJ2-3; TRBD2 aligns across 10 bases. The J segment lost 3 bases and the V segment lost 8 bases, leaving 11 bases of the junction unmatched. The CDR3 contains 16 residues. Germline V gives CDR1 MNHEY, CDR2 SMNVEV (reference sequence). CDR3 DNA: TGTGCCAGCGGGTTCCTAGCGGGAGTAAAAACAGATACGCAGTATTTT. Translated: CASGFLAGVKTDTQYF.